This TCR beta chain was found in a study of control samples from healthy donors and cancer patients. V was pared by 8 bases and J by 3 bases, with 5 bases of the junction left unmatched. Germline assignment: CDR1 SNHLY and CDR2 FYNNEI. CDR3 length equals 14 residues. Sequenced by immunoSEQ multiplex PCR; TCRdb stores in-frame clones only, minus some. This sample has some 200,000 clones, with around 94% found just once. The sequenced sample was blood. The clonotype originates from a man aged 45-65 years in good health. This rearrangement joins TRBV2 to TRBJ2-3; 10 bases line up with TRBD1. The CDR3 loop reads CASVRQGATDTQYF. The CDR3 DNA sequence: TGTGCCAGCGTGCGACAGGGGGCTACAGATACGCAGTATTTT.